This TCR beta chain appears in the sequencing data of a study of CD8 T cells in Susac syndrome. Germline loops: CDR1 SEHNR, CDR2 FQNEAQ (reference sequence). V lost 8 bases and J 4 bases, leaving 10 bases between the germline ends. The CDR3 covers 12 residues. When the RNA was reverse transcribed, random hexamers were used with an input of roughly 0.45 to 1 ug. TCRdb re-called the immunoSEQ multiplex PCR reads with MiXCR, one entry per CDR3 protein. The data contain 150,000 to 200,000 distinct CDR3 sequences, about 95% of them seen just once; the ten biggest clones take up approximately 0.1%. The healthy controls were matched to patients by age and sex.

The receptor was isolated from a human donor in good health. Sequenced: CD4+ T cells from PBMCs. The V call is TRBV7-9, the J call TRBJ2-3; D may be TRBD2 (5 bases). The CDR3 DNA reads as TGTGCCAGCTTTCGGGGTCCAGATACGCAGTATTTT. Translating gives CASFRGPDTQYF.